The 32 T cell receptor beta chains reported below all come from one sample, sequenced in a study of blood T cell repertoires in COVID-19. Assay used: immunoSEQ multiplex PCR; TCRdb lists only in-frame clones, some missing. The sample shows 190,000 or so clones, over 75% of them seen only once. What was sequenced was peripheral blood. The source of these receptors is an elderly woman with acute or convalescent COVID-19.

The chain recombines TRBV6-5 with TRBJ1-1; perhaps TRBD1 as D (6 bases). V lost 8 bases and J 4 bases, leaving 14 bases between the germline ends. The germline V gene encodes CDR1 MNHEY and CDR2 SVGAGI. The CDR3 covers 13 residues. The CDR3: CASGQGLPTEAFF. CDR3 coding DNA: TGTGCCAGCGGGCAGGGGTTACCCACTGAAGCTTTCTTT.

The V call is TRBV19, the J call TRBJ1-5, with D possibly matching TRBD1 (6 bases). V lost 6 bases and J 1 base, leaving 19 bases between the germline ends. The CDR3 loop spans 17 amino acids. Per the germline V gene, CDR1 is LNHDA and CDR2 is SQIVND (reference sequence). The CDR3 sequence: CASSPPGGRGSNQPQHF. In nucleotides, the CDR3 is TGTGCCAGTAGCCCCCCGGGGGGCCGAGGGAGCAATCAGCCCCAGCATTTT.

This chain joins TRBV4-1 and TRBJ1-1, with D possibly being TRBD1 (5 bases). The germline V gene encodes CDR1 MGHRA and CDR2 YSYEKL. This CDR3 comprises 15 residues. The V end lost 4 bases, the J end lost 0 bases, and 12 bases lay between the germline ends. In DNA, the CDR3 is TGCGCCAGCAGCCCCGGGGGTGCCTTGAACACTGAAGCTTTCTTT. Translating gives CASSPGGALNTEAFF.

V usage is TRBV30 and J usage is TRBJ2-1, with no clear D. The CDR3 loop spans 15 amino acids. The germline CDR1 and CDR2 sequences are GTSNPN and SVGIG (reference sequence). Trimming cost V 0 bases and J 3 bases, with 12 bases left between them. The CDR3 DNA is TGTGCCTGGAGTGTACCAAGCGACGGCTACAATGAGCAGTTCTTC. It translates to CAWSVPSDGYNEQFF.

The chain carries TRBV2 and TRBJ1-4; no reliable D call. Germline-derived CDR1 and CDR2 are SNHLY and FYNNEI. The CDR3 is 14 residues long. The germline V and J ends were trimmed by 3 bases and 0 bases, with 5 bases remaining between them. DNA for the CDR3: TGTGCCAGCAGTGAGTGGCCAACTAATGAAAAACTGTTTTTT. Amino acid sequence: CASSEWPTNEKLFF.

The CDR3 loop is CASRGLAGGNTIYF. In DNA, the CDR3 is TGCGCCAGCAGAGGCCTGGCGGGAGGAAACACCATATATTTT. The chain links TRBV5-1 to TRBJ1-3; D is ambiguous. V was pared by 5 bases and J by 4 bases, with 13 bases between. CDR3 length: 14 amino acids. Germline V gives CDR1 SGHRS, CDR2 YFSETQ.

The CDR3 nucleotides are TGTGCCAGCAGCCCCCGGGGTCCGGGGACAGGGTACAATGAGCAGTTCTTC. Translation gives CASSPRGPGTGYNEQFF. This chain links TRBV7-2 with TRBJ2-1; 9 bases line up with TRBD1. CDR3 length equals 17 residues. Looked up from germline, CDR1 is SGHTA and CDR2 is FQGNSA. V was clipped by 5 bases and J by 4 bases; unmatched bases: 12.

This rearrangement joins TRBV5-4 to TRBJ2-1; 8 bases are a match to TRBD2. This CDR3 region has 16 residues. Germline CDR1 is SGHNT and CDR2 is YYREEE (reference sequence). V was pared by 7 bases and J by 2 bases, with 11 bases of the junction left unmatched. CDR3 coding DNA: TGTGCCAGCTCTCTTAGCGGGATTCGTACCTACAATGAGCAGTTCTTC. The encoded protein is CASSLSGIRTYNEQFF.

This clone was seen ten or more times. This rearrangement joins TRBV27 to TRBJ2-3; tentative D call: TRBD2 (5 bases). V was cut by 2 bases and J by 1 base, with 10 bases left in between. The CDR3 runs to 15 residues. Germline V CDR1 and CDR2: MNHEY, SMNVEV (reference sequence). In DNA, the CDR3 is TGTGCCAGCAGTTTAAACGGGGAAGGCACAGATACGCAGTATTTT. This gives the protein CASSLNGEGTDTQYF.

J is TRBJ2-3 and V is TRBV24-1; 8 bases agree with TRBD1. The CDR3 has 14 residues. With 5 bases clipped from V and 0 bases from J, the junction kept 0 bases outside the gene matches. Germline V lookup: CDR1 KGHDR, CDR2 SFDVKD. The CDR3 DNA reads TGTGCCACCAGTGGGACAGGGAGCACAGATACGCAGTATTTT. Translation: CATSGTGSTDTQYF.

The V and J genes are TRBV3-1 (or the pseudogene TRBV3-2) and TRBJ1-5; weak D call: TRBD1 (6 bases). The V gene lost 5 bases and the J gene lost 2 bases, with 19 bases spanning the gap. Germline V lookup: CDR1 LGHDT, CDR2 YNNKEL (reference sequence). CDR3 length equals 17 residues. The CDR3 here is CASSYPAGGDCNQPQHF. CDR3 sequence (DNA): TGTGCCAGCAGCTACCCGGCGGGGGGCGATTGCAATCAGCCCCAGCATTTT.

The DNA for the CDR3 is TGTGCCAGTAGTATACTTCCCAATCAGCCCCAGCATTTT. It specifies CASSILPNQPQHF. The gene calls are TRBV19 and TRBJ1-5; D gene ambiguous. V lost 2 bases and J lost 3, with 5 bases in between. Germline CDR1 is LNHDA and CDR2 is SQIVND (reference sequence). The CDR3 is 13 amino acids. Based on the CDR3 plus reference TRBV19 and TRBJ1-5, the full variable domain is DGGITQSPKYLFRKEGQNVTLSCEQNLNHDAMYWYRQDPGQGLRLIYYSQIVNDFQKGDIAEGYSVSREKKESFPLTVTSAQKNPTAFYLCASSILPNQPQHFGDGTRLSIL.

This chain uses TRBV5-1 with TRBJ2-2; D possibly corresponds to TRBD2 (5 bases). The CDR3 extends over 14 amino acids. Trimming pared 0 bases from V and 6 bases from J, leaving 9 bases between. Germline CDR1 SGHRS, CDR2 YFSETQ. The CDR3 protein is CASSLGVAPGELFF. The DNA of the CDR3 is TGCGCCAGCAGCTTGGGGGTAGCGCCCGGGGAGCTGTTTTTT.

CDR3 DNA sequence: TGCGCCAGCACCCTTGAGGGACAGGCCCCATCCTTTGTCTCCTACGAGCAGTACTTC. Its translation is CASTLEGQAPSFVSYEQYF. The chain couples TRBV10-1 to TRBJ2-7; 8 positions match TRBD1. This CDR3 has 19 residues. V shed 7 bases, J shed 0 bases, and the junction held 20 bases outside the gene matches. CDR1 WNHNN and CDR2 SYGVQD come from the germline V gene (reference sequence).

The chain employs TRBV5-1 and TRBJ2-1, with 9 bases lining up with TRBD2. V shed 3 bases, J shed 5 bases, and the junction held 6 bases outside the gene matches. Germline assignment: CDR1 SGHRS and CDR2 YFSETQ. This CDR3 has 15 amino acids. As DNA, the CDR3 is TGCGCCAGCAGCTCCCTAGCGGGGCAGGACAATGAGCAGTTCTTC. This sequence encodes CASSSLAGQDNEQFF.

V usage is TRBV12-5 and J usage is TRBJ2-7; the match to TRBD2 covers 12 bases. V lost 2 bases, J lost 2 bases, and 16 bases stayed unmatched. This CDR3 comprises 20 residues. CDR1 is LGHNT, CDR2 FRNRAP, per germline. The CDR3 DNA reads TGTGCTAGTGGTTTGCCCAGGGTGCTAGCGGGAGGGCCCTCCACCTACGAGCAGTACTTC. Its translation is CASGLPRVLAGGPSTYEQYF.

The chain has TRBV19 and TRBJ1-1; tentative D call: TRBD1 (5 bases). The ends were cut back, 4 bases at V and 4 bases at J, with 16 bases in the middle. CDR3 length equals 15 residues. The germline V gene has CDR1 LNHDA and CDR2 SQIVND (reference sequence). The CDR3: CASSTLTVGSTEAFF. The CDR3 DNA is TGTGCCAGTAGTACTTTGACAGTAGGGTCCACTGAAGCTTTCTTT.

Only a few counts were recorded for this clone. The chain is built from TRBV5-1 and TRBJ2-7; tentatively, D is TRBD1 (6 bases). Trimming left V 0 bases short and J 0 bases short, with 19 bases between. The CDR3 is 18 residues long. Germline assignment: CDR1 SGHRS and CDR2 YFSETQ. In DNA, the CDR3 is TGCGCCAGCAGCTTGGGACCTAGGGGTACAGGGTTCTCCTACGAGCAGTACTTC. It yields the protein CASSLGPRGTGFSYEQYF.

In DNA form, the CDR3 reads TGCGCCAGCAGCTTGACTAGCGGGAGTTCCGGGGAGCTGTTTTTT. This translates into CASSLTSGSSGELFF. The V and J genes are TRBV5-1 and TRBJ2-2, with 11 bases that match TRBD2. With V trimmed by 1 base and J by 6 bases, 2 bases remained unmatched. CDR3 length: 15 amino acids. Germline V gene data show CDR1 as SGHRS and CDR2 as YFSETQ.

This chain uses TRBV6-1 with TRBJ1-2; possibly TRBD1 for D (5 bases). Germline CDR1 MNHNS, CDR2 SASEGT. The CDR3 contains 13 residues. V lost 6 bases, J lost 8 bases, and 16 bases lay in between. This chain's CDR3 is CASRESGAWGYTF. CDR3 coding DNA: TGTGCCAGCAGAGAGAGCGGGGCTTGGGGCTACACCTTC.

The chain joins TRBV7-2 to TRBJ2-7; possible D gene TRBD1, 5 bases. CDR1 SGHTA and CDR2 FQGNSA come from the germline V gene. Trimming cost V 1 base and J 5 bases, with 12 bases left between them. The CDR3 is 14 residues long. Here the CDR3 DNA reads TGTGCCAGCAGCTTAGGGGGCAGGGCAAACGAGCAGTACTTC. Translated: CASSLGGRANEQYF.

The rearrangement links TRBV7-2 to TRBJ1-4; possible D gene TRBD1, 6 bases. Germline V gene data show CDR1 as SGHTA and CDR2 as FQGNSA. Trimming shortened V by 5 bases and J by 6 bases, and 13 bases separated the two germline ends. This CDR3 is built from 14 residues. The CDR3 protein is CASSPRKGDEKLFF. CDR3 bases: TGTGCCAGCAGCCCTCGAAAGGGGGATGAAAAACTGTTTTTT.

The J gene is TRBJ2-1, the V gene TRBV30; D gene uncertain. The CDR3 is 12 residues long. CDR1 is GTSNPN, CDR2 SVGIG, per germline (reference sequence). Between the trimmed V and J ends, which lost 1 base and 2 bases, there was a span of 3 bases. The CDR3 is CAWSATYNEQFF. The CDR3 DNA is TGTGCCTGGAGTGCAACCTACAATGAGCAGTTCTTC.

The chain joins TRBV3-1 (or the pseudogene TRBV3-2) to TRBJ2-7; D is perhaps TRBD2 (6 bases). Germline lookup yields CDR1 LGHDT and CDR2 YNNKEL (reference sequence). This CDR3 is 12 amino acids long. The ends were cut back, 1 base at V and 9 bases at J, with 10 bases in the middle. CDR3 sequence: CASSQVWGVQYF. The CDR3, as DNA: TGTGCCAGCAGCCAAGTCTGGGGGGTGCAGTACTTC.

This clone occurred a few times. This sequence joins TRBV5-4 and TRBJ2-1, with D perhaps matching TRBD2 (6 bases). CDR3 size: 13 residues. CDR1 is SGHNT and CDR2 is YYREEE in the germline V gene (reference sequence). V was cut by 0 bases and J by 10 bases, with 11 bases left in between. The chain's CDR3 is CASSLAGDFEQFF. The CDR3 DNA reads TGTGCCAGCAGCTTGGCCGGGGACTTCGAGCAGTTCTTC.

The chain recombines TRBV5-1 with TRBJ2-3; 8 bases agree with TRBD2. The CDR3 extends over 16 amino acids. Trimming took 0 bases from V and 1 from J; bases not matched to a gene: 4. From germline, CDR1 is SGHRS and CDR2 YFSETQ. The DNA for the CDR3 is TGCGCCAGCAGCTTGGATGTCGGGAGGGGCACAGATACGCAGTATTTT. This gives the protein CASSLDVGRGTDTQYF.

This chain connects TRBV6-4 to TRBJ2-3; D gene ambiguous. Germline CDR1 MRHNA, CDR2 SNTAGT. This CDR3 has 16 residues. Trimming removed 0 bases at V and 1 base at J, with 11 bases between. This CDR3 reads CASSDSRVGGTDTQYF. CDR3 coding DNA: TGTGCCAGCAGTGACTCACGGGTTGGAGGCACAGATACGCAGTATTTT.

The table lists this clone with a few counts. This specimen includes other DNA sequences encoding the same CDR3. The chain has TRBV18 and TRBJ2-2; no reliable D call. Per the germline V gene, CDR1 is KGHSH and CDR2 is LQKENI. Trimming took 3 bases from V and 2 from J, leaving 7 bases between them. CDR3 length equals 14 residues. The CDR3: CASSPGHNTGELFF. The CDR3 DNA reads TGTGCCAGCTCACCGGGCCATAACACCGGGGAGCTGTTTTTT.

This clone was found a few times. In nucleotides, the CDR3 is TGTGCCAGCAGGACCTCGACAGGAATGAACACTGAAGCTTTCTTT. Residues: CASRTSTGMNTEAFF. This chain uses TRBV27 with TRBJ1-1; D is perhaps TRBD1 (6 bases). The CDR3 has 15 residues. Per germline, CDR1 MNHEY and CDR2 SMNVEV (reference sequence). V was pared by 6 bases and J by 0 bases, with 14 bases between.

In this sample, this clone turned up a few times. The CDR3 reads CASSLASTAAYSGNTIYF. The DNA for the CDR3 is TGTGCCAGCAGCTTAGCTTCTACAGCAGCTTACTCTGGAAACACCATATATTTT. This rearrangement joins TRBV7-2 to TRBJ1-3, with D hard to call. The CDR3 loop spans 18 amino acids. Trimming pared 0 bases from V and 0 bases from J, leaving 15 bases between. Germline V gene lookup returns CDR1 SGHTA and CDR2 FQGNSA.

This clone occurred once. The V gene is TRBV19, the J gene TRBJ2-5; 10 bases fit TRBD1. Germline values: CDR1 LNHDA, CDR2 SQIVND (reference sequence). CDR3 size: 17 residues. V shed 1 base and J 4 bases; nucleotides not matched to a gene: 9. CDR3 nucleotides: TGTGCCAGTAGTATAGCCTCGACAGGGGGCCGAGGAGAGACCCAGTACTTC. Amino acids: CASSIASTGGRGETQYF.

This chain links TRBV16 with TRBJ1-5; no clear D. The CDR3 is 12 amino acids. V lost 0 bases, J lost 15 bases, and 12 bases lay in between. From germline, CDR1 is KGHSY and CDR2 FQNENV. The CDR3 nucleotides read TGTGCCAGCAGCCAATCGAGGGATCGGTGGCATTTT. Encoded protein: CASSQSRDRWHF. Variable domain in full (rest from reference TRBV16 and TRBJ1-5): GEEVAQTPKHLVRGEGQKAKLYCAPIKGHSYVFWYQQVLKNEFKFLISFQNENVFDETGMPKERFSAKCLPNSPCSLEIQATKLEDSAVYFCASSQSRDRWHFGDGTRLSIL.